This TCR beta chain was observed in a study of blood T cells in healthy people across ages. The germline V gene has CDR1 SQVTM and CDR2 ANQGSEA. The V gene lost 3 bases and the J gene lost 10 bases, with 18 bases spanning the gap. The CDR3 is 13 residues long. A sample-barcoded 5' primer and a J-beta primer mix were used in a second PCR of roughly 7 to 12 cycles. TCRdb processed the 5' RACE reads anew with MiXCR; each CDR3 protein has one entry. The sample comprises 800,000 to 1,300,000 distinct CDR3 sequences, about 25% of which are singletons, and approximately 0.79% rests with the top ten. The sample also formed part of further work on T cells of mothers and their children.

The source of this sequence is a girl aged 2 to 9 in good health. The source material was blood. V and J are TRBV29-1 and TRBJ2-5; D remains unclear. The CDR3 region is CSVDQSEQGHQYF. CDR3 DNA sequence: TGCAGCGTTGATCAGAGTGAGCAAGGGCACCAGTACTTC.